A selection of T cell receptor beta chains follows, all from one sample in a study of neoadjuvant anti-PD-1 for oral cavity cancer. Data came from immunoSEQ multiplex PCR; TCRdb stores just in-frame clones and leaves some out. Of 13,000 to 15,000 clones in the sample, 70% were seen once. The sequences come from PBMCs, collected after nivolumab (anti-PD-1) treatment. The receptor source for this set is a person between 40 and 85 years old with oral cavity squamous cell carcinoma. The CDR3 runs from the conserved cysteine through the conserved F or W.

>TRBJ1-2|TRBV15
CATSKSPSANSASGYTF
>TRBJ2-7|TRBV29-1
CSVRGEGLEQYF
>TRBJ2-7|TRBV5-1
CASSLGEPYEQYF
>TRBJ1-5|TRBV27
CASSAFDPGVLRRPQHF
>TRBJ1-2|TRBV28
CASSLSLLGLGYTF
>TRBJ2-1|TRBV9
CASPGRSGAEDNEQFF
>TRBJ2-7|TRBV6-1
CASSKSAYEQYF
>TRBJ2-5|TRBV5-4
CASSLASGLQETQYF
>TRBJ2-5|TRBV6-1
CASSLLPAQETQYF
>TRBJ2-7|TRBV2
CASSALAGQSYEQYF
>TRBJ2-7|TRBV12-2
CASRLVVDRTYEQYF
>TRBJ2-7|TRBV5-1
CASSLQGEQYF
>TRBJ2-7|TRBV10-2
CASRQGVSYEQYF
>TRBJ2-3|TRBV2
CASSESMNTQYF
>TRBJ1-2|TRBV19
CASTPGVWASSNYGYTF
>TRBJ1-2|TRBV25-1
CASSGLGDRGLYGYTF
>TRBJ2-7|TRBV6-5
CASSWRQSYEQYF
>TRBJ2-1|TRBV7-3
CASSLASGRNEQFF
>TRBJ2-7|TRBV7-8
CASSSEIGQGLKEQYF
>TRBJ2-7|TRBV5-1
CASSLDRAYEQYF
>TRBJ2-7|TRBV20-1
CRLPGYEQYF
>TRBJ2-7|TRBV7-4
CASSFPDNSSYEQYF
>TRBJ1-5|TRBV30
CAWNRASNQPQHF
>TRBJ1-3|TRBV4-1
CASSQAPLSGNTIYF
>TRBJ2-7|TRBV9
CASSRTGTSYEQYF
>TRBJ1-2|TRBV2
CASSDPGGYGYTF
>TRBJ2-7|TRBV19
CASSSQGNSYEQYF
>TRBJ2-7|TRBV10-3
CAISASGGTYEQYF
>TRBJ2-1|TRBV2
CASSGGLAGGFNEQFF
>TRBJ2-3|TRBV25-1
CASGYRENTQYF
>TRBJ2-3|TRBV5-1
CASSFGGSGSIASTDTQYF